Listed below are T cell receptor beta chains from one sample, sequenced in a study of early T cells in non-severe SARS-CoV-2 infection. TCRdb re-analysed the 5' RACE reads in MiXCR, keeping a single row per CDR3 protein. The data contain tens of thousands of distinct CDR3 sequences, over 13% of them seen just once; the ten biggest clones take up about 6.7%. The material sequenced was whole blood. These receptors all come from an adult who was a healthcare worker with PCR-confirmed SARS-CoV-2 infection or an uninfected control (not recorded which). Both conserved end residues are part of each CDR3. Each record gives: clone size, D gene, J gene, V gene, CDR3 protein, CDR3 DNA. A D gene is named only where the DNA matches it firmly. Not every row has a clone size; where given, it reads once, few, many or a size class.

>.|TRBD1|TRBJ2-1|TRBV7-9
CATTGHNEQFF
TGTGCCACGACAGGGCACAATGAGCAGTTCTTC
>few|TRBD2|TRBJ2-5|TRBV6-5
CASSPGLAGVLRETQYF
TGTGCCAGCAGTCCCGGACTAGCGGGAGTTCTTAGGGAGACCCAGTACTTC
>few|TRBD2|TRBJ2-3|TRBV29-1
CSVPGEGSTDTQYF
TGCAGCGTCCCGGGGGAGGGAAGCACAGATACGCAGTATTTT
>medium-sized|TRBD1|TRBJ2-7|TRBV7-2
CASSAYRGSYEQYF
TGTGCCAGCAGCGCATACAGGGGATCCTACGAGCAGTACTTC
>many|.|TRBJ1-1|TRBV11-2
CASSLTDIEAFF
TGTGCCAGCAGCCTGACAGACATTGAAGCTTTCTTT
>.|.|TRBJ2-3|TRBV7-9
CASSPSLVVAGKRTVAADTQYF
TGTGCCAGCAGCCCATCTCTAGTAGTTGCAGGGAAAAGGACGGTTGCGGCAGATACGCAGTATTTT
>.|TRBD2|TRBJ2-7|TRBV18
CASSPGLAGGEQYF
TGTGCCAGCTCACCGGGACTAGCGGGAGGCGAGCAGTACTTC
>many|.|TRBJ2-7|TRBV19
CASSKGRQGPYEQYF
TGTGCCAGTAGTAAAGGTCGGCAGGGACCCTACGAGCAGTACTTC
>.|TRBD1|TRBJ1-4|TRBV7-9
CASSRGTANEKLFF
TGTGCCAGCAGCCGCGGGACAGCTAATGAAAAACTGTTTTTT
>once|TRBD1|TRBJ2-7|TRBV29-1
CSVGGYRDRGDLYEQYF
TGCAGCGTTGGTGGTTACCGGGACAGGGGGGACCTCTACGAGCAGTACTTC
>medium-sized|.|TRBJ2-2|TRBV28
CATYQLAGELFF
TGTGCCACCTATCAGTTGGCCGGGGAGCTGTTTTTT
>.|.|TRBJ2-3|TRBV14
CASSLDIRRNTDTQYF
TGTGCCAGCAGCCTTGATATCCGGAGAAACACAGATACGCAGTATTTT
>.|TRBD2|TRBJ2-3|TRBV20-1
CSARGLVSGGEDTQYF
TGCAGTGCTCGAGGTCTGGTCAGCGGGGGGGAGGATACGCAGTATTTT
>many|TRBD2|TRBJ2-1|TRBV29-1
CSVVGAATSEYNEQFF
TGCAGCGTTGTTGGCGCCGCGACTAGCGAGTACAATGAGCAGTTCTTC
>few|TRBD2|TRBJ2-3|TRBV5-1
CASSLGLAEGDTQYF
TGCGCCAGCAGCCTTGGACTAGCGGAGGGGGATACGCAGTATTTT
>few|TRBD1|TRBJ2-1|TRBV28
CASSLRDRGTYNEQFF
TGTGCCAGCAGTTTAAGGGACAGGGGAACCTACAATGAGCAGTTCTTC
>.|.|TRBJ2-3|TRBV2
CASRERPSTDTQYF
TGTGCCAGCAGGGAGCGGCCTAGCACAGATACGCAGTATTTT
>many|TRBD2|TRBJ2-7|TRBV3-1
CASSQEPAGGVYEQYF
TGTGCCAGCAGCCAAGAACCAGCGGGAGGGGTATACGAGCAGTACTTC
>.|TRBD1|TRBJ2-7|TRBV7-9
CASSPKTWDRTYPWEQYF
TGTGCCAGCAGCCCTAAAACCTGGGACAGAACCTATCCGTGGGAGCAGTACTTC
>.|.|TRBJ1-1|TRBV6-2/TRBV6-3
CASSYRRDTEAFF
TGTGCCAGCAGTTACAGACGGGACACTGAAGCTTTCTTT
>.|TRBD1|TRBJ1-5|TRBV7-9
CASSQTGLNNQPQHF
TGTGCCAGCAGCCAGACAGGGTTAAACAATCAGCCCCAGCATTTT
>.|.|TRBJ2-5|TRBV25-1
CASSERRQEMQETQYF
TGTGCCAGCAGTGAAAGGCGACAGGAAATGCAAGAGACCCAGTACTTC
>.|.|TRBJ2-2|TRBV15
CATSRDRTSSTGELFF
TGTGCCACCAGCAGAGATCGGACCAGTTCCACCGGGGAGCTGTTTTTT
>many|.|TRBJ1-1|TRBV28
CASSPGVASKNTEAFF
TGTGCCAGCAGTCCCGGGGTCGCCAGCAAGAACACTGAAGCTTTCTTT
>few|.|TRBJ2-5|TRBV20-1
CSARESGERTQYF
TGCAGTGCTAGGGAGAGCGGTGAGAGGACCCAGTACTTC
>few|.|TRBJ2-2|TRBV19
CASSIGGELFF
TGTGCCAGTAGTATTGGCGGGGAGCTGTTTTTT
>.|.|TRBJ1-2|TRBV15
CATSRDFPTGGYGYTF
TGTGCCACCAGCAGAGATTTTCCGACAGGAGGGTATGGCTACACCTTC
>.|.|TRBJ2-7|TRBV4-1
CASSQEVGTELTLQYF
TGCGCCAGCAGCCAAGAAGTCGGGACCGAGCTTACGTTGCAGTACTTC
>few|.|TRBJ1-1|TRBV30
CAWSGVLNTEAFF
TGTGCCTGGAGCGGGGTTTTGAACACTGAAGCTTTCTTT
>few|TRBD2|TRBJ2-1|TRBV6-1
CASSPPHGGSGEQFF
TGTGCCAGCAGTCCCCCCCATGGCGGGAGTGGTGAGCAGTTCTTC